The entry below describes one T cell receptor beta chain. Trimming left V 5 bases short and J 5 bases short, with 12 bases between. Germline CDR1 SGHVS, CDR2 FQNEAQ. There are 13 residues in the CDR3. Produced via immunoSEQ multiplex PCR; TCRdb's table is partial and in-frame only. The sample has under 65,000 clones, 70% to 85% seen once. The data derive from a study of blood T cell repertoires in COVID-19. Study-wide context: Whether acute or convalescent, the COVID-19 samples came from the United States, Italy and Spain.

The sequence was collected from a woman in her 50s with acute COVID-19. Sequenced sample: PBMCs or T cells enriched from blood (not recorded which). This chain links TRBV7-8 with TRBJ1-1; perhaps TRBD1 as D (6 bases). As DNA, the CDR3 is TGTGCCAGCAGCCCAGGGACATTGACTGAAGCTTTCTTT. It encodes CASSPGTLTEAFF.